This T cell receptor (beta chain) was recorded in a study of T cell responses to AZD1222 COVID-19 vaccine (dated by TCRdb to the early 2020s). As for the study more broadly: Because spike-specific TCR depth and breadth did not differ between the two schedules, AZD1222 recipients who got a second dose at roughly 4 weeks were pooled with those who got a second dose at roughly 12 weeks. TCR sequencing was performed for about 240 trial participants, of whom around 200 were given two doses of AZD1222 and some 26 were given two doses of MenACWY control vaccine. Trial participants were enrolled by age into 18-55, 56-69 and 70-plus year subgroups, with around 140, 26 and 57 TCR-sequenced participants respectively. General conclusions and limits of the study: Because no samples from the day 14 peak response were available, repertoires could be characterized only after the peak T cell response. A significant rise in spike-specific TCR breadth and depth was observed after two AZD1222 doses relative to day 0 and relative to MenACWY recipients. Participants were mostly white British, with more females than males. The authors suggested clonal diversity may have been underestimated. Conclusions about previously exposed vaccinees were limited because only 6 or 7 AZD1222 recipients were SARS-CoV-2 seropositive at baseline. CD4 TCRs associated with the vaccine covered the entire spike protein, and the dominant responses were in regions 160-218 and 743-854. Epitopes outside the regions mutated in the B.1.351 and B.1.1.7 variants were reportedly recognized by nearly half of the unique spike-specific TCRs. In the small 56-69-year group, the increase in depth fell short of significance, most likely because of low power.

This specimen's time point label, interpreted: baseline before first vaccination. Vaccinee samples were obtained from the UK trials COV001 and COV002, which included a single-blind randomized controlled phase 2/3 trial of AZD1222 (ChAdOx1 nCoV-19) in healthy adults. For TCRbeta chain sequencing, PBMC samples were collected from trial participants at day 0 and at day 28 after the second dose. The V and J ends are trimmed by 5 bases and 7 bases, leaving 11 bases between them. The CDR3 goes from the cysteine to the phenylalanine over 13 residues. The only DNA kept is the CDR3, 39 bases in frame from the first base. The germline V gene (reference sequence) supplies CDR1 SEHNR and CDR2 FQNEAQ. The CDR3 regions of human TCRbeta chains were subjected to immunosequencing. The authors' pipeline ran thus. Repertoire TCRs were checked for matches against a reference library of SARS-CoV-2-specific TCRs that had been generated using the MIRA antigen-specificity platform. Breadth meant the fraction of unique TCRs that were SARS-CoV-2-associated, whereas depth meant the fraction of total T cells that were SARS-CoV-2-associated. Each spike-specific TCR was assigned to its reactive spike region and to a CD4 or CD8 class using the MIRA data. Log10-transformed breadth and depth values were compared by one-way ANOVA with Sidak's multiple comparisons tests. In its TCRdb copy, this immuneACCESS table keeps in-frame sequences only and misses some clones. Where compared with another copy, unresolved V genes explain less than half of these, and the others have no known cause. The DNA was the basis for D and trimming; V, J and clone size are from that table. The sample table holds tens of thousands of clones, of which approximately 91% were seen once. The top ten clones comprise less than 9% of the sample.

As concerns this clone: The target of this receptor is not known. The input lacks base qualities; no much larger clone sits a single base away.

Recombination linked TRBV7-9 to TRBJ2-2; a tentative D call is TRBD1 (6 bases match). The sequence was collected from an adult in good health. Sequencing was performed on peripheral blood, taken on day 0 of AZD1222 vaccination. The sequence in DNA is TGTGCCAGCAGCCTACAGGGCATCGGGGAGCTGTTTTTT. Translated, it gives CASSLQGIGELFF.